The 11 T cell receptor beta chains in this list originate from one sample, sequenced in a study of cytomegalovirus exposure and HLA in healthy donors. Both 60 Vbeta primers and 13 Jbeta primers went into the PCR. Measured with immunoSEQ multiplex PCR; TCRdb has only the in-frame clones, and not every one. Altogether about 190,000 clones are present, around 80% being singletons, with the ten largest covering 1.5% to 2%. The sequencing input was PBMCs. These receptors all come from a man between 18 and 29 years old in good health and CMV-seronegative.

The chain has TRBV4-3 and TRBJ2-5; 11 bases agree with TRBD2. Germline CDR1 LGHNA, CDR2 YSLEER. CDR3 length: 17 amino acids. V was clipped by 0 bases and J by 4 bases; unmatched bases: 7. CDR3 DNA: TGCGCCAGCAGCCAAGAGCTAGCGGGGGGCCTATCAGAGACCCAGTACTTC. It is translated as CASSQELAGGLSETQYF.

V is TRBV9 and J is TRBJ2-5, with D possibly TRBD2 on 7 matching bases. Germline CDR1 reads SGDLS; CDR2 reads YYNGEE. This CDR3 spans 13 amino acids. V was pared by 1 base and J by 5 bases, with 9 bases between. CDR3 protein: CASSVPGGETQYF. The CDR3, as DNA: TGTGCCAGCAGCGTACCGGGGGGCGAGACCCAGTACTTC.

The chain couples TRBV27 to TRBJ2-7, with 8 bases matching TRBD2. The CDR3 runs 16 residues. Trimming took 6 bases from V and 0 from J; bases not matched to a gene: 10. Germline V CDR1 and CDR2: MNHEY, SMNVEV (reference sequence). The CDR3 is CASSPIGRVHSYEQYF. The CDR3, as DNA: TGTGCCAGCAGCCCCATCGGGAGGGTACACTCCTACGAGCAGTACTTC.

This clone was counted only a few times. The rearrangement joins TRBV27 to TRBJ2-5, with unresolved D. The CDR3 contains 13 residues. CDR1 and CDR2 from the germline V gene are MNHEY and SMNVEV (reference sequence). V lost 3 bases and J lost 13, with 18 bases in between. DNA for the CDR3: TGTGCCAGCAGTTTCCTGGGTGCGGCCGCGTGGTACTTC. Translating it yields CASSFLGAAAWYF.

The V gene is TRBV25-1, the J gene TRBJ2-3, with D hard to call. V was trimmed by 1 base and J by 1 base, leaving 6 bases between them. Germline CDR1 is MGHDK and CDR2 is SYGVNS. This CDR3 spans 14 amino acids. CDR3: CASSEWARTDTQYF. CDR3 DNA: TGTGCCAGCAGTGAATGGGCCCGCACAGATACGCAGTATTTT.

This clone has more than one count but fewer than ten. V and J are TRBV11-2 and TRBJ2-1; no definite D call. Per the germline V gene, CDR1 is SGHAT and CDR2 is FQNNGV. The CDR3 loop spans 16 amino acids. V dropped 2 bases and J dropped 0 bases, with 11 bases sitting between them. The CDR3 here is CASSLPPRFSYNEQFF. Here the CDR3 DNA reads TGTGCCAGCAGCTTACCCCCCAGATTCTCCTACAATGAGCAGTTCTTC.

The chain uses TRBV27 and TRBJ2-7, with D perhaps TRBD1 (5 bases). Germline V gene lookup returns CDR1 MNHEY and CDR2 SMNVEV (reference sequence). The CDR3 is 16 residues long. V lost 5 bases and J 0 bases, leaving 17 bases between the germline ends. CDR3 nucleotide sequence: TGTGCCAGCAGTCCGTCCACAGGTAGCCCCTCCTACGAGCAGTACTTC. Translated, it gives CASSPSTGSPSYEQYF.

The gene calls are TRBV6-5 and TRBJ1-4, with D unclear. CDR3 length: 13 amino acids. In germline, CDR1 is MNHEY, CDR2 SVGAGI. Trimming left V 5 bases short and J 4 bases short, with 8 bases between. The CDR3, as DNA: TGTGCCAGCAGTCGGGGTCATAATGAAAAACTGTTTTTT. Encoded protein: CASSRGHNEKLFF.

This clone came up once. V gene TRBV6-1 combines with J gene TRBJ2-3; 8 nucleotides match TRBD2. The CDR3 contains 16 residues. Per the germline V gene, CDR1 is MNHNS and CDR2 is SASEGT. Trimming at V came to 2 bases and at J to 2 bases, leaving 6 bases not matched to a gene. The CDR3 spells CASSELRGVFTDTQYF. The CDR3 DNA is TGTGCCAGCAGTGAATTGCGGGGGGTCTTCACAGATACGCAGTATTTT.

The chain carries TRBV19 and TRBJ2-6, with 9 nucleotides matching TRBD1. Germline CDR1 and CDR2: LNHDA and SQIVND (reference sequence). With 2 bases clipped from V and 0 bases from J, the junction kept 8 bases outside the gene matches. This CDR3 comprises 19 residues. The CDR3 loop is CASSIQPGQGGSGANVLTF. CDR3 DNA sequence: TGTGCCAGTAGTATACAACCGGGACAGGGAGGCTCTGGGGCCAACGTCCTGACTTTC. The full variable domain, rest sourced from reference TRBV19 and TRBJ2-6, is DGGITQSPKYLFRKEGQNVTLSCEQNLNHDAMYWYRQDPGQGLRLIYYSQIVNDFQKGDIAEGYSVSREKKESFPLTVTSAQKNPTAFYLCASSIQPGQGGSGANVLTFGAGSRLTVL.

The rearrangement uses TRBV19 and TRBJ2-3, with 7 bases aligning to TRBD2. Trimming cost V 8 bases and J 4 bases; bases outside gene matches: 6. The CDR3 is made up of 13 amino acids. From germline, CDR1 is LNHDA and CDR2 SQIVND (reference sequence). CDR3 sequence reads: CASGLGLADTQYF. The CDR3 DNA is TGTGCCAGTGGACTAGGTTTGGCAGATACGCAGTATTTT.